The T cell receptor (beta chain) described here comes from a study of blood T cell repertoires in COVID-19. Background on the study: Sites across the United States, Italy and Spain contributed samples from acute and convalescent COVID-19. Sources were T cells, B-cell-depleted T cells, or PBMCs; the material itself was cDNA or gDNA.

In the source study's methods: Reference gene primers were amplified, and this amplification served to estimate nucleated cell counts. TCRdb's copy holds only in-frame clones and misses some; the assay was immunoSEQ multiplex PCR. Clone size and V and J calls were adopted from that table, with D and trimming inferred from the DNA. The sample has around 200,000 clones; 80% to 85% are singletons. The CDR3 length is 15 residues. Germline loops: CDR1 LNHDA, CDR2 SQIVND (reference sequence). With 4 bases removed from V and 7 bases from J, the gap between germline ends came to 16 bases. This clone was detected once.

This sequence originates from a woman aged 40 to 50 with acute or convalescent COVID-19. The sample consisted of peripheral blood. The V gene is TRBV19, the J gene TRBJ1-4; D not certain. CDR3 bases: TGTGCCAGTAGTAAAGCCCTAACCGCAACTGAAAAACTGTTTTTT. Its protein product is CASSKALTATEKLFF.